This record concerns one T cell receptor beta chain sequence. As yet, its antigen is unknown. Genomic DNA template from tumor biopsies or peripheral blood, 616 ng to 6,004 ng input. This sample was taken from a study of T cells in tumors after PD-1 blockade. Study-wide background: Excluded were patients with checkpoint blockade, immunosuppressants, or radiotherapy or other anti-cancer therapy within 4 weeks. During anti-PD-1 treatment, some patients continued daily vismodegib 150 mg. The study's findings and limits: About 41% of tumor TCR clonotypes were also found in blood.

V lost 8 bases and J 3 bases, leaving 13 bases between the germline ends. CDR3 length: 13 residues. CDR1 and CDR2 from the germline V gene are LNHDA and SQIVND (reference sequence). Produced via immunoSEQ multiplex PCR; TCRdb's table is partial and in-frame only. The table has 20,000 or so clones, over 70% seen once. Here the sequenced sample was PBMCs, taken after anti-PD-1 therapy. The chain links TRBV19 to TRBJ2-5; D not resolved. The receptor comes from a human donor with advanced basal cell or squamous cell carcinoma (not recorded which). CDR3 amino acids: CASSFLGEETQYF. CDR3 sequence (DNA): TGTGCCAGTTCGTTCCTAGGCGAAGAGACCCAGTACTTC.